Below are 15 T cell receptor beta chains sequenced from a single sample in a study of naive and memory T cell subsets. Whole blood, roughly 2.4 ml, came from adult healthy volunteers. Blood and skin TCR RNA was reverse transcribed with alpha and beta constant primers. TCRdb reprocessed the 5' RACE reads via MiXCR and lists one record per CDR3 protein. The sample has about 22,000 distinct CDR3 sequences; over 3.5% are singletons. These receptors all come from a male donor in good health.

This clonotype was seen repeatedly, ten times or more. The gene calls are TRBV5-6 and TRBJ2-1; no definite D call. Germline loops: CDR1 SGHDT, CDR2 YYEEEE. The CDR3 has 15 residues. The ends were cut back, 4 bases at V and 5 bases at J, with 16 bases in the middle. CDR3 in DNA: TGTGCCAGCAGCCGGGTGGTAGAGTCCAACAATGAGCAGTTCTTC. This sequence encodes CASSRVVESNNEQFF.

A word on this clonotype: This may stem from a read error, because a much larger clone lies one nucleotide away. V gene TRBV29-1 combines with J gene TRBJ2-2; TRBD2 aligns across 9 bases. V was clipped by 8 bases and J by 4 bases; unmatched bases: 14. Looked up from germline, CDR1 is SQVTM and CDR2 is ANQGSEA. This CDR3 spans 16 amino acids. The DNA for the CDR3 is TGCAGCATTGTCAGGGGGAGCGGGAGGTCCACCGGGGAGCTGTTTTTT. It encodes CSIVRGSGRSTGELFF.

This clonotype occurred a few times. A much larger clone differs from this one at a single base, so this may be a read error. This chain uses TRBV5-1 with TRBJ1-1, with 8 nucleotides matching TRBD1. CDR3 size: 14 residues. Losses at the gene ends were 0 bases for V and 7 bases for J; bases not matched to a gene: 5. The germline V gene encodes CDR1 SGHRS and CDR2 YFSETQ. The CDR3 is CASSLGTGWDEAFF. Written as DNA, the CDR3 is TGCGCCAGCAGCTTGGGGACAGGGTGGGATGAAGCTTTCTTT.

The V gene is TRBV4-1, the J gene TRBJ2-1; 8 nucleotides align to TRBD2. The CDR3 loop spans 17 amino acids. Germline-derived CDR1 and CDR2 are MGHRA and YSYEKL. Germline trimming cut 4 bases from V and 5 bases from J; bases unmatched to any gene: 13. CDR3 sequence reads: CASSRGSSGGYNNEQFF. In DNA, the CDR3 is TGCGCCAGCAGCCGGGGGTCCAGCGGGGGTTACAACAATGAGCAGTTCTTC.

A few counts support this clonotype. This chain uses TRBV6-5 with TRBJ2-2; unclear D gene. CDR3 length: 13 amino acids. The ends were cut back, 3 bases at V and 5 bases at J, with 7 bases in the middle. CDR1 and CDR2 (germline): MNHEY, SVGAGI. CDR3 bases: TGTGCCAGCAGTTATCAGGAGACCGGGGAGCTGTTTTTT. Its translation: CASSYQETGELFF.

This clonotype was detected ten times or more. The chain has TRBV9 and TRBJ2-3; D is unresolved. The CDR3 loop spans 14 amino acids. V was cut by 4 bases and J by 3 bases, with 12 bases left in between. Germline lookup yields CDR1 SGDLS and CDR2 YYNGEE. CDR3 DNA: TGTGCCAGCAGCCCCCCCACCCTGACAGATACGCAGTATTTT. Translating gives CASSPPTLTDTQYF.

The sample holds many counts of this clonotype. CDR3 protein: CASSSSGAKYEQYF. The CDR3 DNA is TGTGCCAGCAGCTCTAGCGGGGCGAAGTACGAGCAGTACTTC. The gene calls are TRBV6-5 and TRBJ2-7; TRBD2 agrees at 9 bases. The V and J ends lost 6 bases and 4 bases, in that order; junction bases with no gene match: 7. CDR3 length: 14 amino acids. The germline gives CDR1 MNHEY, CDR2 SVGAGI.

This clonotype was seen ten or more times. An end of the junction differs from the germline gene, which may be a read error. The chain recombines TRBV6-5 with TRBJ2-5, with TRBD1 identical over 12 bases. This CDR3 spans 16 amino acids. Germline CDR1 MNHEY, CDR2 SVGAGI. CDR3 region: CASSNSGTGGRETQYF. CDR3 bases: TGTGCCAGCAGTAACTCCGGGACAGGGGGCCGAGAGACCCAGTACTTC.

This clonotype appeared many times. This chain uses TRBV6-6 with TRBJ1-1, with 8 bases fitting TRBD1. The V gene end was trimmed by 5 bases and the J gene end by 1 base; junction bases not matched to a gene: 6. Germline-derived CDR1 and CDR2 are MNHNY and SVGAGI (reference sequence). This CDR3 region has 15 residues. The CDR3 DNA sequence: TGTGCCAGCAGTACTCAGGACAGGGAGAACACTGAAGCTTTCTTT. Amino acid sequence: CASSTQDRENTEAFF.

This clonotype was found many times. The chain carries TRBV12-3 or TRBV12-4 and TRBJ2-1; 13 positions match TRBD2. Trimming cost V 3 bases and J 15 bases; bases outside gene matches: 5. The CDR3 sequence is 13 residues long. The chain's CDR3 is CASSFTSGRAAFF. In DNA form, the CDR3 reads TGTGCCAGCAGTTTCACTAGCGGGAGGGCCGCGTTCTTC.

Only a few counts were recorded for this clonotype. This sequence joins TRBV5-6 and TRBJ2-2, with D hard to call. There are 13 residues in the CDR3. Trimming shortened V by 2 bases and J by 4 bases, and 6 bases separated the two germline ends. Germline V gene data show CDR1 as SGHDT and CDR2 as YYEEEE. This chain's CDR3 is CASSFRITGELFF. DNA of the CDR3: TGTGCCAGCAGCTTTAGAATCACCGGGGAGCTGTTTTTT.

This clonotype has ten or more counts. The chain links TRBV6-1 to TRBJ1-1; D not resolved. The CDR3 totals 17 residues. Germline V lookup: CDR1 MNHNS, CDR2 SASEGT. V gave up 3 bases and J gave up 0 bases, with 17 bases separating them. CDR3 loop: CASSDPTENIMNTEAFF. The CDR3 DNA sequence: TGTGCCAGCAGTGATCCGACGGAAAATATCATGAACACTGAAGCTTTCTTT.

This clonotype was picked up many times. This chain uses TRBV18 with TRBJ2-1, with D unclear. This CDR3 has 15 residues. Germline CDR1 and CDR2: KGHSH and LQKENI. V was cut by 3 bases and J by 6 bases, with 15 bases left in between. In nucleotides, the CDR3 is TGTGCCAGCTCACCCGGGCCACTGTACAGCAATGAGCAGTTCTTC. Translated: CASSPGPLYSNEQFF.

This clonotype was detected many times. V is TRBV18 and J is TRBJ2-5; D possibly matches TRBD1 or TRBD2 (6 bases each). The V end was cut by 2 bases, the J end by 5 bases, with 12 bases between. CDR1 and CDR2 (germline): KGHSH, LQKENI. There are 14 residues in the CDR3. The CDR3 loop is CASSPTGGSETQYF. The DNA for the CDR3 is TGTGCCAGCTCACCAACCGGGGGCTCGGAGACCCAGTACTTC. The full variable domain, rest sourced from reference TRBV18 and TRBJ2-5, is NAGVMQNPRHLVRRRGQEARLRCSPMKGHSHVYWYRQLPEEGLKFMVYLQKENIIDESGMPKERFSAEFPKEGPSILRIQQVVRGDSAAYFCASSPTGGSETQYFGPGTRLLVL.

This clonotype was seen ten or more times. The chain links TRBV6-1 to TRBJ1-2, with D uncertain. The CDR3 is made up of 11 amino acids. Germline loops: CDR1 MNHNS, CDR2 SASEGT. The ends were cut back, 4 bases at V and 7 bases at J, with 7 bases in the middle. CDR3 in amino acids: CASSVFRGYTF. The CDR3 DNA is TGTGCCAGCAGTGTGTTTCGTGGCTACACCTTC.